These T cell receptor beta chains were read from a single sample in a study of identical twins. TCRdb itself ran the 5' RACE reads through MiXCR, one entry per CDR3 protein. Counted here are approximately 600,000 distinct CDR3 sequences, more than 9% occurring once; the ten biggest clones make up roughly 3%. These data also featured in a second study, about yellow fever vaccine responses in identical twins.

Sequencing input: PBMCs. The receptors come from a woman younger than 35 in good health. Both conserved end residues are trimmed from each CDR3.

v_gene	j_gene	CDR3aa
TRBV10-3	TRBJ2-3	VISAGLAADTQY
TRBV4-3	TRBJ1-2	ASSAEGGISTGYGYT
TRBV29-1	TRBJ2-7	SVIRTGDYEQY
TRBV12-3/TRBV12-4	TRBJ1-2	ASSLSGRVDYGYT
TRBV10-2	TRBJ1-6	ASRDPPSPLH
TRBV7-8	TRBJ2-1	ASSAGLAGSYNEQF
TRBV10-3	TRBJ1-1	AISEWTGETEAF
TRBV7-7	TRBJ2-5	ASSQGAAETQY
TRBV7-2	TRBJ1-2	ASSLAGGHYT
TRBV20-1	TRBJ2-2	SARVISVGELF
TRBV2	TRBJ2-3	ASSEEDLNMQY
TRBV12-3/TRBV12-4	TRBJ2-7	ASSFWLAGINEQY
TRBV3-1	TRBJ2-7	ASSQGTSVSSYEQY
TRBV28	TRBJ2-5	ASSAKAGAKETQY
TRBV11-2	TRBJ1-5	ASSVGGVTGRGNQPQH
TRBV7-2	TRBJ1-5	ASSQTGDNQPQH
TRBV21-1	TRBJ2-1	ASSKVAGDEF
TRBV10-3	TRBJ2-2	AISIAGANTGELF
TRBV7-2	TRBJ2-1	ASSFRTSGDLGSYEQF
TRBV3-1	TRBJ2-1	ASSQGVVPPYNEQF